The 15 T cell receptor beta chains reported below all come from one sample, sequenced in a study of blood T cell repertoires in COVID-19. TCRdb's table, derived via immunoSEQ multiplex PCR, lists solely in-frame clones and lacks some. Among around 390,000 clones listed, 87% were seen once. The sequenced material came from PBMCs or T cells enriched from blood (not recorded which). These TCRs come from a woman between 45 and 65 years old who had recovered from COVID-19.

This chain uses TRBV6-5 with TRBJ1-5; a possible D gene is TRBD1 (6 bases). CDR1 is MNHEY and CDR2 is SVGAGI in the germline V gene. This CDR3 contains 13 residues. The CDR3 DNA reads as TGTGTCACAGGACAGCTCGATAGTGGCCCCCAGCATTTT. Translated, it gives CVTGQLDSGPQHF.

The CDR3 DNA is TGCAGCGTTGGCTCGGGGGGACCTGGCTACACCTTC. This encodes CSVGSGGPGYTF. The V gene is TRBV29-1, the J gene TRBJ1-2; D is perhaps TRBD1 (5 bases). CDR1 SQVTM and CDR2 ANQGSEA come from the germline V gene. The CDR3 has 12 amino acids. The V and J ends lost 4 bases and 7 bases respectively, with 13 bases between them.

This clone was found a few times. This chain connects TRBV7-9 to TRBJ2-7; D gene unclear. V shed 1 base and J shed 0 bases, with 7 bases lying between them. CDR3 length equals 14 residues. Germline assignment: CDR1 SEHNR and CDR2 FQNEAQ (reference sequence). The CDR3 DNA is TGTGCCAGCAGCTTAGATTATAGCTCCTACGAGCAGTACTTC. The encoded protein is CASSLDYSSYEQYF.

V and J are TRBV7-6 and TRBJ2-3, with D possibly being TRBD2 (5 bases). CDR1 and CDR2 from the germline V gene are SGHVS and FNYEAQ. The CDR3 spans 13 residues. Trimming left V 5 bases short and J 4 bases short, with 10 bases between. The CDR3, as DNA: TGTGCCAGCAGCCAGGAGGTTCCAGATACGCAGTATTTT. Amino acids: CASSQEVPDTQYF. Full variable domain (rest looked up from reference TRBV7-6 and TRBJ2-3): GAGVSQSPRYKVTKRGQDVALRCDPISGHVSLYWYRQALGQGPEFLTYFNYEAQQDKSGLPNDRFSAERPEGSISTLTIQRTEQRDSAMYRCASSQEVPDTQYFGPGTRLTVL.

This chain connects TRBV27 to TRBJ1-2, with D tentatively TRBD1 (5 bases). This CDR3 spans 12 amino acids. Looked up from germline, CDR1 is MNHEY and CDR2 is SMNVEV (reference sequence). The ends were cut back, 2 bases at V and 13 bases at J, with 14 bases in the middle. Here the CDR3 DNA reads TGTGCCAGCAGTTTAAGCGGGGCGGCTACCACCTTC. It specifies CASSLSGAATTF.

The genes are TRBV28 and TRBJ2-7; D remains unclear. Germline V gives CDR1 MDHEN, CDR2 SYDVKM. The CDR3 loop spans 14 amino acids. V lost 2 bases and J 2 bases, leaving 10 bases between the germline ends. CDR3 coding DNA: TGTGCCAGCAGTTTAGGGCCGTCAGCCTACGAGCAGTACTTC. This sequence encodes CASSLGPSAYEQYF.

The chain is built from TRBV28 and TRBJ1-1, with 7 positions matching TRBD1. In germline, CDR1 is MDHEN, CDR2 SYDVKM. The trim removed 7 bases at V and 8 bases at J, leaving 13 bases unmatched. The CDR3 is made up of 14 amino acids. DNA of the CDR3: TGTGCCAGCACCCCCGGGACAGAAGTTGAAGAAGCTTTCTTT. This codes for CASTPGTEVEEAFF. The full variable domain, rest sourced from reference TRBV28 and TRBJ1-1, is DVKVTQSSRYLVKRTGEKVFLECVQDMDHENMFWYRQDPGLGLRLIYFSYDVKMKEKGDIPEGYSVSREKKERFSLILESASTNQTSMYLCASTPGTEVEEAFFGQGTRLTVV.

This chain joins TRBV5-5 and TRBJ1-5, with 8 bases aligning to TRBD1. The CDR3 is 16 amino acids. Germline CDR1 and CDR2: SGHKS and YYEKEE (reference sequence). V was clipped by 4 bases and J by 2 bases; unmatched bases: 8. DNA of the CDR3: TGTGCCAGCAGCAAGGGACAGGTAGGGGGCAATCAGCCCCAGCATTTT. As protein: CASSKGQVGGNQPQHF.

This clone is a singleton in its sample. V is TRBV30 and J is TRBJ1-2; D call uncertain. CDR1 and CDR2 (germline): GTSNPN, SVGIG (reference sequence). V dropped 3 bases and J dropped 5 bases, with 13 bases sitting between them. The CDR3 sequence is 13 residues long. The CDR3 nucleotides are TGTGCCTGGAGCCGGGAAGGCTTATATGGCTACACCTTC. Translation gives CAWSREGLYGYTF.

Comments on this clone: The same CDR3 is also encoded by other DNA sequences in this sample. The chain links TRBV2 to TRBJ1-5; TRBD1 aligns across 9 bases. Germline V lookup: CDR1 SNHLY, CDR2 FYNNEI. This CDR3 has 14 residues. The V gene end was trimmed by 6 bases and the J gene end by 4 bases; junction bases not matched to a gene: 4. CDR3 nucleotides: TGTGCCAGCAGCCTCGACAGGGGGAATCAGCCCCAGCATTTT. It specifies CASSLDRGNQPQHF.

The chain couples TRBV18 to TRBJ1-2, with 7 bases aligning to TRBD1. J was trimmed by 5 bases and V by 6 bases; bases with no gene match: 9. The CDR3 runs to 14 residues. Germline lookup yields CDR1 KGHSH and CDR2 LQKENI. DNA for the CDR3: TGTGCCAGCTCTCCCGACAGGGTCTTATATGGCTACACCTTC. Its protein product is CASSPDRVLYGYTF.

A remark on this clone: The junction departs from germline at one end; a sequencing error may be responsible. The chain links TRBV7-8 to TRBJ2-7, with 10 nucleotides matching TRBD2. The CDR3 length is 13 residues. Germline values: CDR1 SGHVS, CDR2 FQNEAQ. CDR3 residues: CASSLGLAETLHF. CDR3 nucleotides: TGTGCCAGCAGCCTCGGACTAGCGGAGACCCTACACTTC.

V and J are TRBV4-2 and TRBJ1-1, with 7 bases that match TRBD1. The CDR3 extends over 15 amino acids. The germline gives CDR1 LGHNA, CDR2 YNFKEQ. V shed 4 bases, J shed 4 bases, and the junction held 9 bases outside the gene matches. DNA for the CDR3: TGTGCCAGCAGCCCGCAGACAGGGTCGGGCACTGAAGCTTTCTTT. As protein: CASSPQTGSGTEAFF.

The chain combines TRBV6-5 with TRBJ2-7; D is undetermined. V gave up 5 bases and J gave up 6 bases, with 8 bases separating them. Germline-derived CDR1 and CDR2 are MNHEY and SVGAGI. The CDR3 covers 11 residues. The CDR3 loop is CASSIDTEQYF. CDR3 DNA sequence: TGTGCCAGCAGTATCGACACCGAGCAGTACTTC.

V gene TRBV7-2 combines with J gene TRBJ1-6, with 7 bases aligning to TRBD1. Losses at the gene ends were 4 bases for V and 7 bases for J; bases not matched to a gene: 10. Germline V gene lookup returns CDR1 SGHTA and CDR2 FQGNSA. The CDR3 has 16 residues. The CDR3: CASSSEGAGWNSPLHF. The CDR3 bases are TGTGCCAGCAGCTCCGAGGGGGCGGGGTGGAATTCACCCCTCCACTTT.